This T cell receptor (beta chain) is from a study of tumor-infiltrating lymphocytes in primary liver carcinoma. Study in general: The patients comprised men and women between the ages of 30 and 69 years. Points from the study as a whole: A significantly higher top-250-clone fraction was found in tumors than in blood (p = 0.039).

Trimming cost V 4 bases and J 7 bases, with 15 bases left between them. The CDR3 covers 14 residues. CDR1 is SGHDN, CDR2 FVKESK, per germline. From 400 to 550 ng total RNA, TCR beta cDNA was generated with a primer in the constant region. Library construction for TCR beta comprised three nested multiplex PCR rounds performed with slightly modified ARM-PCR. Researchers ran the first two PCR rounds for roughly 10 cycles each with TRBV1-TRBV30 forward primers and a C-beta reverse primer. TCRdb reprocessed the multiplex PCR reads via MiXCR and lists one record per CDR3 protein. The profile shows around 330,000 distinct CDR3 sequences, almost 60% of them singletons. Germline DNA was also extracted, and blood RNA derived from unsorted whole blood. HBV chronically infected the treatment-naive patients. What was collected before surgery was four milliliters of peripheral blood. Details on this clonotype: As yet, its antigen is unknown.

This sequence joins TRBV14 and TRBJ2-3; D remains unclear. The TCR originated in a woman under 40 with primary liver carcinoma and hepatitis B virus infection. Sequences were obtained from peripheral blood. The CDR3 is CASSLASRLNTQYF. CDR3 sequence (DNA): TGTGCCAGCAGCCTCGCTTCCCGGCTGAATACGCAGTATTTT.